This T cell receptor beta chain came from a study of shared clonotypes between healthy human individuals. Study-level points and caveats: Clonotypes which were not shared had lower generation probabilities than clonotypes that all four donors shared. Sampling was confined to blood; repertoires within tissues likely differ.

Some 28,000 T cell genomes (about 0.2 ug DNA) went into each sorted-subset replicate. This table comes from immunoSEQ multiplex PCR, and its TCRdb copy is limited to in-frame clones, with some not included. The sample holds roughly 2.5 million clones, approximately 92% seen once. Germline CDR1 reads SGHRS; CDR2 reads YFSETQ. With 4 bases clipped from V and 8 bases from J, the junction kept 6 bases outside the gene matches. CDR3 length: 15 amino acids. About this clone itself: Its antigen is unknown.

Naive CD4+ cells were CD45RA-selected; the remaining cells were memory. The TCR originated in a man aged 18 to 29 in good health. The sequenced sample was naive CD4+ T cells sorted from blood. Subset given: CD45RA+ positively selected. The chain combines TRBV5-1 with TRBJ2-1; 13 bases map to TRBD2. The CDR3 nucleotides are TGCGCCAGCAGCCGGGGACTAGCGGGAAGGGATGAGCAGTTCTTC. Protein sequence: CASSRGLAGRDEQFF.